A selection of T cell receptor beta chains follows, all from one sample in a study of CD8 T cells in Susac syndrome. TCRdb called the immunoSEQ multiplex PCR reads again in MiXCR, with one record for every CDR3 protein. Of around 230,000 distinct CDR3 sequences in the sample, roughly 96% were seen once. The specimen sequenced was CD4+ T cells from PBMCs. Receptors were obtained from a human donor with multiple sclerosis. The conserved cysteine and the conserved F or W are not part of the CDR3 here. Fields, in order: D gene, clone size, J gene, V gene, CDR3 protein. The D gene is left open where the match is weak. Expanded clones are given a class, and other clones once, few, many or no size at all.

.	few	TRBJ1-2	TRBV29-1	SVTLNYGYT
.	.	TRBJ2-1	TRBV5-1	ASSSQISGVYNEQF
.	.	TRBJ2-7	TRBV5-1	ASSLEPRNYEQY
.	.	TRBJ2-3	TRBV7-9	ASSLYQNTDTQY
.	.	TRBJ2-5	TRBV20-1	SASQDRETQY
.	.	TRBJ2-7	TRBV29-1	SVGGPSVEQY
.	.	TRBJ2-7	TRBV20-1	SARGGDQVVY
.	.	TRBJ2-6	TRBV20-1	SARDRGSGANVLT
.	.	TRBJ2-5	TRBV14	ASSQMSGLGETQY
.	.	TRBJ2-2	TRBV20-1	SPPRVATRNTGELF
.	.	TRBJ1-1	TRBV5-1	ASSFTGQTNTEAF
.	.	TRBJ1-4	TRBV20-1	SVGPNEKLF
.	.	TRBJ1-1	TRBV30	AWNRNRRNTEAF
.	once	TRBJ1-2	TRBV18	ASSPSQGNYGYT
.	.	TRBJ2-3	TRBV12-3/TRBV12-4	ASIKTDSWRGNTDTQY
.	.	TRBJ2-1	TRBV18	ASSRAMGADEQF
.	.	TRBJ2-6	TRBV12-3/TRBV12-4	ASREGDTGANVLT
.	.	TRBJ2-1	TRBV5-1	ASSLEPRGNNEQF
.	.	TRBJ1-1	TRBV3-1	ASSRATQGGTEAF
TRBD1	.	TRBJ2-3	TRBV5-6	ASSFQGAWEDTQY
.	.	TRBJ1-1	TRBV19	ASSTPGAPEAF
.	once	TRBJ1-1	TRBV12-3/TRBV12-4	ASSLAGEATEAF
TRBD2	.	TRBJ2-1	TRBV12-3/TRBV12-4	ASSTRLAVSYNEQF
.	.	TRBJ1-5	TRBV2	ASSDDRTAQH
.	.	TRBJ2-3	TRBV20-1	SARRDSRGDTQY